Following are 3 T cell receptor beta chains from one sample sequenced in a study of OX40 agonist ivuxolimab in advanced cancers. TCRdb's table, derived via immunoSEQ multiplex PCR, lists solely in-frame clones and lacks some. The sample holds 20,000 to 25,000 clones; around 83% are singletons and the top ten take roughly 36%. The sequenced sample was CD4+ or CD8+ T cells sorted from blood, obtained in a trial of the OX40 agonist ivuxolimab. The source of these receptors is an adult with an advanced solid tumor such as melanoma, head and neck, liver or kidney cancer.

This clone is a singleton in its sample. This chain uses TRBV11-2 with TRBJ2-3; 7 bases line up with TRBD1. V was pared by 3 bases and J by 7 bases, with 7 bases of the junction left unmatched. CDR3 length: 14 residues. Germline assignment: CDR1 SGHAT and CDR2 FQNNGV. CDR3 protein: CASSFRQGVNTQYF. As DNA, the CDR3 is TGTGCCAGCAGCTTCCGACAGGGTGTAAATACGCAGTATTTT.

The V call is TRBV27, the J call TRBJ2-7; 11 bases line up with TRBD1. The V segment lost 7 bases and the J segment 7 bases; nucleotides outside the gene matches: 15. The CDR3 consists of 16 residues. The germline gives CDR1 MNHEY, CDR2 SMNVEV (reference sequence). CDR3 sequence reads: CASKLHGQGANKEQYF. The CDR3 bases are TGTGCCAGCAAATTACACGGACAGGGGGCGAATAAGGAGCAGTACTTC.

This chain connects TRBV19 to TRBJ2-6, with no clear D. The germline V gene has CDR1 LNHDA and CDR2 SQIVND (reference sequence). Deletions cut 8 bases from V and 2 bases from J, with 13 bases between. This CDR3 contains 15 residues. In nucleotides, the CDR3 is TGTGCCAGTCTTGAACGAGGCACTGGGGCCAACGTCCTGACTTTC. Its protein is CASLERGTGANVLTF.